A selection of T cell receptor beta chains follows, all from one sample in a study of blood T cell repertoires in COVID-19. Assay: immunoSEQ multiplex PCR; the TCRdb copy retains only in-frame clones and omits some. Seen here are about 260,000 clones, 70% to 90% observed once, and the top ten hold more than 1%. The sequencing input was PBMCs or T cells enriched from blood (not recorded which). These receptor sequences come from a woman in her thirties or forties with acute COVID-19. Both conserved end residues are part of each CDR3. The D gene is left open where the match is weak. Only some rows state a clone size, as once, few, many or a class for expanded clones.

>TRBJ1-5|few|TRBV24-1|12|-
CATSDSDQPQHF
TGTGCCACCAGTGATTCAGATCAGCCCCAGCATTTT
>TRBJ2-2|once|TRBV2|17|TRBD2
CASSARTSGRGDGELFF
TGTGCCAGCAGTGCTAGGACTAGCGGGAGAGGGGACGGGGAGCTGTTTTTT
>TRBJ2-1|-|TRBV5-6|16|TRBD2
CASSLGASGNYNEQFF
TGTGCCAGCAGCTTGGGGGCTAGCGGTAACTACAATGAGCAGTTCTTC
>TRBJ2-7|once|TRBV10-3|14|TRBD2
CATPLGLVPYEQYF
TGTGCCACACCCCTGGGACTAGTCCCCTACGAGCAGTACTTC
>TRBJ1-1|-|TRBV3-1/TRBV3-2|15|-
CASSQRLQTNTEAFF
TGTGCCAGCAGCCAAAGGTTACAGACCAACACTGAAGCTTTCTTT
>TRBJ1-4|once|TRBV3-1/TRBV3-2|15|-
CASSTSTGRIEKLFF
TGTGCCAGCAGCACTTCGACAGGAAGGATTGAAAAACTGTTTTTT
>TRBJ1-2|once|TRBV20-1|11|-
CSAKRNYGYTF
TGCAGTGCTAAGAGGAACTATGGCTACACCTTC
>TRBJ2-1|-|TRBV10-3|19|TRBD2
CAISEPSGTSGSSYNEQFF
TGTGCCATCAGTGAGCCGTCTGGGACTAGCGGGAGTTCCTACAATGAGCAGTTCTTC
>TRBJ1-4|-|TRBV7-9|16|-
CASSRVSGSANEKLFF
TGTGCCAGCAGCCGCGTGTCGGGATCGGCTAATGAAAAACTGTTTTTT
>TRBJ2-1|-|TRBV27|16|-
CASSTGESWKSNEQFF
TGTGCCAGCAGTACGGGGGAGTCCTGGAAGTCCAATGAGCAGTTCTTC
>TRBJ1-5|-|TRBV19|17|-
CASSILTARSLNQPQHF
TGTGCCAGTAGTATTTTGACAGCCCGATCGCTCAATCAGCCCCAGCATTTT
>TRBJ2-3|-|TRBV28|16|-
CASSLFEGIMGDTQYF
TGTGCCAGCAGTTTATTCGAGGGTATCATGGGAGATACGCAGTATTTT
>TRBJ1-1|-|TRBV5-1|16|TRBD1
CASSAGQGIIDTEAFF
TGCGCCAGCAGCGCCGGACAGGGGATTATTGACACTGAAGCTTTCTTT
>TRBJ2-7|-|TRBV3-1/TRBV3-2|17|TRBD2
CASSQASPSGKSYEQYF
TGTGCCAGCAGCCAAGCTAGCCCTAGCGGCAAATCCTACGAGCAGTACTTC
>TRBJ2-7|-|TRBV12-3/TRBV12-4|13|-
CASSSSSAYEQYF
TGTGCCAGCAGCTCCTCGTCGGCCTACGAGCAGTACTTC
>TRBJ1-1|-|TRBV27|15|TRBD1
CASSVRQGVDTEAFF
TGTGCCAGCAGTGTAAGACAGGGGGTAGACACTGAAGCTTTCTTT
>TRBJ2-5|-|TRBV7-7|16|-
CASSKLTDRHQETQYF
TGTGCTAGCAGCAAACTTACCGACAGGCACCAAGAGACCCAGTACTTC
>TRBJ1-2|-|TRBV19|15|-
CASSLRQDTNYGYTF
TGTGCCAGTAGTCTTAGACAGGATACTAACTATGGCTACACCTTC
>TRBJ1-5|-|TRBV10-3|14|TRBD1
CAIRETGMDQPQHF
TGTGCCATCAGGGAGACAGGGATGGATCAGCCCCAGCATTTT
>TRBJ2-1|-|TRBV7-9|18|TRBD2
CASSFRTSGRVSYNEQFF
TGTGCCAGCAGCTTTCGGACTAGCGGGAGGGTCTCCTACAATGAGCAGTTCTTC
>TRBJ2-7|once|TRBV5-1|14|TRBD1
CASSPGQGAWEQYF
TGCGCCAGCAGCCCGGGACAGGGGGCGTGGGAGCAGTACTTC
>TRBJ1-1|few|TRBV5-1|15|TRBD1
CASSLKTGQRMGAFF
TGCGCCAGCAGCTTGAAGACAGGGCAGCGGATGGGGGCTTTCTTT
>TRBJ2-1|-|TRBV5-4|17|TRBD2
CASSSEGLAGVYNEQFF
TGTGCCAGCAGTTCTGAGGGACTAGCGGGAGTTTACAATGAGCAGTTCTTC
>TRBJ1-5|-|TRBV6-5|14|-
CASSSPRDNQPQHF
TGTGCCAGCAGTTCGCCACGGGACAATCAGCCCCAGCATTTT
>TRBJ2-5|-|TRBV19|20|TRBD2
CASSIEPPGLAGDGTETQYF
TGTGCCAGTAGTATAGAGCCGCCGGGACTAGCGGGAGACGGTACGGAGACCCAGTACTTC
>TRBJ2-3|-|TRBV5-1|14|-
CASSSDSLTDTQYF
TGCGCCAGCAGCTCCGACAGCCTCACAGATACGCAGTATTTT